The entry that follows covers one T cell receptor beta chain sequence. The source of the sample is a study of Ad26.COV2.S vaccination and SARS-CoV-2 variants. The data were produced by immunoSEQ multiplex PCR, yet TCRdb's version contains in-frame clones alone and is incomplete. The data show about 420,000 clones, with around nine tenths seen just once and 3.6% held by the top ten. Trimming at V came to 0 bases and at J to 2 bases, leaving 6 bases not matched to a gene. The CDR3 covers 16 residues. Looked up from germline, CDR1 is MNHNY and CDR2 is SVGAGI (reference sequence). Noted treatment: some 20 received Ad26.COV2.S at low or high dose, single or two shots; about 5 received placebo; per-sample allocation not given. Day 63 following the first vaccine or placebo injection was when the samples were taken.

The sample consisted of peripheral blood, taken in a trial of Ad26.COV2.S vaccine versus placebo. This sequence joins TRBV6-6 and TRBJ2-7; 8 nucleotides match TRBD2. This TCR was sampled from a person aged 18-60 years who received the Ad26.COV2.S COVID-19 vaccine or a placebo. DNA of the CDR3: TGTGCCAGCAGTTACTCCCCCAGCGGGGGCCCCTACGAGCAGTACTTC. Translation gives CASSYSPSGGPYEQYF.